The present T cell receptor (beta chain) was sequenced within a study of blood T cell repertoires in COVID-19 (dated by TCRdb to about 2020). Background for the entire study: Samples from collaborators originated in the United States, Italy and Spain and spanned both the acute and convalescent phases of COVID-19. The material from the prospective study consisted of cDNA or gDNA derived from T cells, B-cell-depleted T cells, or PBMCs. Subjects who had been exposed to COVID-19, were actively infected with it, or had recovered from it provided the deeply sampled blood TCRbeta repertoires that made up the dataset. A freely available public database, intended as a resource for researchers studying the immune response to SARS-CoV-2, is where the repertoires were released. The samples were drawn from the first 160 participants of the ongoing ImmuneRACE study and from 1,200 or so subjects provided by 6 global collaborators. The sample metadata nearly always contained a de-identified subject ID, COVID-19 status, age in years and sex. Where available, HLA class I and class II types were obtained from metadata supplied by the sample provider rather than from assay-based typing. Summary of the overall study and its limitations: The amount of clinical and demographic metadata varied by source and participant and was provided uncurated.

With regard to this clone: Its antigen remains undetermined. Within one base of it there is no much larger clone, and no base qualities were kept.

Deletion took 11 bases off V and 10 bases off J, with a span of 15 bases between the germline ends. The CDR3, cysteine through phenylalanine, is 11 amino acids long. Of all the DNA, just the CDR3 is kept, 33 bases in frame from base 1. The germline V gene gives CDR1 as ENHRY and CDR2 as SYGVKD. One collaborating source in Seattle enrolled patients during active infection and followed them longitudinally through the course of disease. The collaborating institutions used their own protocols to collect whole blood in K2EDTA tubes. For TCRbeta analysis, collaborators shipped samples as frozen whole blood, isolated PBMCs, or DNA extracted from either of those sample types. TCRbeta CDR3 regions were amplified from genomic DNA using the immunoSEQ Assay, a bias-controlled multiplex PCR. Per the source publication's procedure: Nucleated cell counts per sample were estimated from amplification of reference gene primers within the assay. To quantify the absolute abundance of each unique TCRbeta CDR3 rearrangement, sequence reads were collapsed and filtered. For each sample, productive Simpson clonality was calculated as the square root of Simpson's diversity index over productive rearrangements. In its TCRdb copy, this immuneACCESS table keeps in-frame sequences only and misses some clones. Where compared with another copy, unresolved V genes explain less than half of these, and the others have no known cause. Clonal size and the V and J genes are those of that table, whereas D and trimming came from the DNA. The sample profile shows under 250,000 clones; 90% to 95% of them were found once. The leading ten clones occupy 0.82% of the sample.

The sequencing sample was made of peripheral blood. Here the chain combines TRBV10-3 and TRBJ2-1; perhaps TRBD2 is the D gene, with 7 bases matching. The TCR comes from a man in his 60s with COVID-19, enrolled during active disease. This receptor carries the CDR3 CAPGGLREQFF. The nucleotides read TGTGCCCCCGGGGGGCTTCGAGAGCAGTTCTTC.